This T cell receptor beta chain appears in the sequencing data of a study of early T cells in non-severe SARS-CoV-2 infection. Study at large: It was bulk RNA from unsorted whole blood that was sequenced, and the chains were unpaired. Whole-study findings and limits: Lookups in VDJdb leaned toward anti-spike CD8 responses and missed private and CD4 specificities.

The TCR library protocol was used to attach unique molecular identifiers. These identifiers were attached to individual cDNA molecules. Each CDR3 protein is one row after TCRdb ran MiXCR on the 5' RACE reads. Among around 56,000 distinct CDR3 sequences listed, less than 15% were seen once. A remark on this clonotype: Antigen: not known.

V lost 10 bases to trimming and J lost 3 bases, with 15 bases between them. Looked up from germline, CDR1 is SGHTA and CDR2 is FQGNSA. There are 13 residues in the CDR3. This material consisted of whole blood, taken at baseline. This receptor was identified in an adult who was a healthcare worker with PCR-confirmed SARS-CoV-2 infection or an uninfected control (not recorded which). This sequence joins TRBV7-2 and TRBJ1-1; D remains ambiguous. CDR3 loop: CATKRPGYTEAFF. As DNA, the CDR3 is TGTGCCACCAAACGCCCGGGTTACACTGAAGCTTTCTTT.